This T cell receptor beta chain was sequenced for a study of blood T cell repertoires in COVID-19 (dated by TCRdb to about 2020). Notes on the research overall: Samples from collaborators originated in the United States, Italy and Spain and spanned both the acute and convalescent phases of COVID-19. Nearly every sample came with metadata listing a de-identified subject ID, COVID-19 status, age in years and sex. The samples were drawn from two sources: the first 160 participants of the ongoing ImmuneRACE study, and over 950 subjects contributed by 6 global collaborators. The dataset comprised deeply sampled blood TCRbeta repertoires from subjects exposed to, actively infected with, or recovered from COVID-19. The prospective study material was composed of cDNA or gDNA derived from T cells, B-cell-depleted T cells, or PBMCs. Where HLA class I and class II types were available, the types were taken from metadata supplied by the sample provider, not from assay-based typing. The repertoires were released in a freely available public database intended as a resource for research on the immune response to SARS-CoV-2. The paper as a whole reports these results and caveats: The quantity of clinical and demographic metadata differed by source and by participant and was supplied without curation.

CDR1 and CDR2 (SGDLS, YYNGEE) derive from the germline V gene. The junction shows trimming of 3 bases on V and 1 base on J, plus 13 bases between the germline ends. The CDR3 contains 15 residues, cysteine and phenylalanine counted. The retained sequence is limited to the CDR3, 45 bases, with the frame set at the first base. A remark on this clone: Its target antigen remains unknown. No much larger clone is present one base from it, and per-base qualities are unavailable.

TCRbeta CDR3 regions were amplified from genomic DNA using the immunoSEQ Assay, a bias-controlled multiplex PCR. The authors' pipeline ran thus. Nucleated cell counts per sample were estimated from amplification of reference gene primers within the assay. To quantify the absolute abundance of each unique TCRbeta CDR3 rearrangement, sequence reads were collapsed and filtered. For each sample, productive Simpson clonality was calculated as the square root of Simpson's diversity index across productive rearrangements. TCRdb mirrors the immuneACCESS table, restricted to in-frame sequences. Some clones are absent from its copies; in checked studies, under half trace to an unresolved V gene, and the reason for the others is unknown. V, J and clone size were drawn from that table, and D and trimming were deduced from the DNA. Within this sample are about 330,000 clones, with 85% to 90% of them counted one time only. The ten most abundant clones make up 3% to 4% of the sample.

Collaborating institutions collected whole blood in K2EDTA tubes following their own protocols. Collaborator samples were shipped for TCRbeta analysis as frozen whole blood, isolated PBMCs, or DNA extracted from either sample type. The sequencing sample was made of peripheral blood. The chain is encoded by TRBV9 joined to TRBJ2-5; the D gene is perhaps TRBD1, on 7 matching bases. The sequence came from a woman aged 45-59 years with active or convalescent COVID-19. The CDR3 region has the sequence CASSGRQGGQETQYF. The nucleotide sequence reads TGTGCCAGCAGCGGTCGACAGGGAGGCCAAGAGACCCAGTACTTC.